This T cell receptor (beta chain) was found in a study of T cells in localized non-small cell lung cancer. Study-level points and caveats: A median of approximately 60 of the top 100 tumor clones appeared in adjacent lung, which was paired and uninvolved. Maximal T cell clonality occurred in uninvolved adjacent lung, with tumor ranking below it. Longer overall survival associated with higher blood T cell density; shorter survival with higher adjacent-lung clonality.

Note on this clone: Its antigen remains unidentified.

TCRdb keeps only in-frame clones here, not all; method: immunoSEQ multiplex PCR. The table lists approximately 33,000 clones, about 83% of them singletons. The J segment lost 5 bases and the V segment lost 0 bases, leaving 6 bases of the junction unmatched. The length of the CDR3 is 15 residues. Germline V gives CDR1 SGHNT, CDR2 YYREEE (reference sequence). This chain joins TRBV5-4 and TRBJ1-1; 8 bases match TRBD1. Source: peripheral blood, taken before any cancer treatment. This TCR derives from a woman between 35 and 75 years old with stage I lung adenocarcinoma. CDR3 DNA sequence: TGTGCCAGCAGCTTGGGTGGACAGGGAGGAACTGAAGCTTTCTTT. Translated: CASSLGGQGGTEAFF.